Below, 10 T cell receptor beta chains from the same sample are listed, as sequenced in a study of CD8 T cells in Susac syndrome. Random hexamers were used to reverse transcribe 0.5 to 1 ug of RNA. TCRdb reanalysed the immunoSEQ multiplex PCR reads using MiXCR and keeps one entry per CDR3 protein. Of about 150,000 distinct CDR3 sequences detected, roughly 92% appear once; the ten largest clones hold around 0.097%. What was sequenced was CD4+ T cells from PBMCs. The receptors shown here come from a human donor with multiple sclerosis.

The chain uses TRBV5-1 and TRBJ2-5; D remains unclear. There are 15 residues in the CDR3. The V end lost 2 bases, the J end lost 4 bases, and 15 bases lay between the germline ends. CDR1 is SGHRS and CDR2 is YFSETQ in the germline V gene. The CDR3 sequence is CASSLILGFGETQYF. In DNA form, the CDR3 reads TGCGCCAGCAGCTTAATATTAGGTTTCGGAGAGACCCAGTACTTC. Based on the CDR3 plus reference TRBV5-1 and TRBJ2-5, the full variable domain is KAGVTQTPRYLIKTRGQQVTLSCSPISGHRSVSWYQQTPGQGLQFLFEYFSETQRNKGNFPGRFSGRQFSNSRSEMNVSTLELGDSALYLCASSLILGFGETQYFGPGTRLLVL.

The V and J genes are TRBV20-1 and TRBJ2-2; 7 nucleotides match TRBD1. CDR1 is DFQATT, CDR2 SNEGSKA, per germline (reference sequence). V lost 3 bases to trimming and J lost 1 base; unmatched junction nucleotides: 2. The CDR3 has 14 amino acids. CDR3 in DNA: TGCAGTGCTAGGGGACAGATGAACACCGGGGAGCTGTTTTTT. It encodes CSARGQMNTGELFF.

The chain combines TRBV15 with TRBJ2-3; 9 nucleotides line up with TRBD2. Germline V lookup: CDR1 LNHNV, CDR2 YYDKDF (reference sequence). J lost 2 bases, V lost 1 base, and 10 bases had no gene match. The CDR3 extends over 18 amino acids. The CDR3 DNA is TGTGCCACCAGCAGAGGGCGGGCTAGCGGGATAACCACAGATACGCAGTATTTT. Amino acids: CATSRGRASGITTDTQYF.

For the CDR3, the DNA is TGTGCCATCAGTGAGACTAGCGGGAGCTCCTACGAGCAGTACTTC. Protein: CAISETSGSSYEQYF. The V and J genes are TRBV10-3 and TRBJ2-7, with 11 bases that match TRBD2. The CDR3 is made up of 15 amino acids. Trimming cost V 2 bases and J 0 bases; bases outside gene matches: 0. CDR1 is ENHRY and CDR2 is SYGVKD in the germline V gene.

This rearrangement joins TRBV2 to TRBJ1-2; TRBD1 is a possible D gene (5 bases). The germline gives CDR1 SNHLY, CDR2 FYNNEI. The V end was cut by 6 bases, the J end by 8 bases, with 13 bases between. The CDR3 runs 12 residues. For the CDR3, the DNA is TGTGCCAGCAGCCAGGGTGGGTTAGGCTACACCTTC. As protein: CASSQGGLGYTF.

CDR3 nucleotides: TGCGCCAGCAGCACGGGACAAAATCAGCCCCAGCATTTT. Translation: CASSTGQNQPQHF. The chain carries TRBV5-1 and TRBJ1-5; D perhaps matches TRBD1 (6 bases). In germline, CDR1 is SGHRS, CDR2 YFSETQ. This CDR3 contains 13 residues. V was cut by 4 bases and J by 4 bases, with 9 bases left in between.

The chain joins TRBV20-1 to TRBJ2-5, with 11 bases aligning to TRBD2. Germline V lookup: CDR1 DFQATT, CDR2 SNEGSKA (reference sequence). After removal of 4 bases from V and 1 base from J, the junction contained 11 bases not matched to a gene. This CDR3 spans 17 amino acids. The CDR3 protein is CSATLASGRSPQETQYF. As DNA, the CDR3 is TGCAGTGCTACCTTGGCTAGCGGGAGGAGCCCCCAAGAGACCCAGTACTTC.

CDR3 residues: CASRWRSTDTQYF. The CDR3 DNA sequence: TGTGCCAGCCGGTGGCGGAGCACAGATACGCAGTATTTT. The chain employs TRBV2 and TRBJ2-3; unclear D gene. Germline assignment: CDR1 SNHLY and CDR2 FYNNEI. Between the trimmed V and J ends, which lost 8 bases and 0 bases, there was a span of 9 bases. The CDR3 contains 13 residues.

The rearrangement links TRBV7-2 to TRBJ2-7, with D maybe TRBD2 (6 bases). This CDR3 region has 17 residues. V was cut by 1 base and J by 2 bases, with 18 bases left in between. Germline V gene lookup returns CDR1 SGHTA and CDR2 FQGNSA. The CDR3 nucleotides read TGTGCCAGCAGCTTAGTTGGGAGGCAAAGGGTACCCTACGAGCAGTACTTC. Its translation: CASSLVGRQRVPYEQYF.

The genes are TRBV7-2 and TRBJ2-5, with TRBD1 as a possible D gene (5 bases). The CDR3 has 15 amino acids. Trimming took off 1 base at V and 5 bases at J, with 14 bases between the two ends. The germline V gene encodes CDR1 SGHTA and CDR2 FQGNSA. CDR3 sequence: CASSLGQGPWETQYF. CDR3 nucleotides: TGTGCCAGCAGCTTAGGTCAGGGTCCGTGGGAGACCCAGTACTTC.